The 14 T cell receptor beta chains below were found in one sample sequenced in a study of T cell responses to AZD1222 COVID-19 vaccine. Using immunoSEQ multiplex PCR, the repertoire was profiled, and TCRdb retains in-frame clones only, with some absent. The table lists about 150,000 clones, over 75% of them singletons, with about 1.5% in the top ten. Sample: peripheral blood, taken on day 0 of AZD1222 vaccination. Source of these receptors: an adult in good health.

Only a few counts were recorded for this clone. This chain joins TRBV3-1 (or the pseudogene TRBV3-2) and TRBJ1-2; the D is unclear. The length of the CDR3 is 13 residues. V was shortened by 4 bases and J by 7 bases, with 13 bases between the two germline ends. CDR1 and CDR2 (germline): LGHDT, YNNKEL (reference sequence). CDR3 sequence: CASSPPLTLGYTF. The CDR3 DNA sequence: TGTGCCAGCAGCCCCCCCCTGACGCTTGGCTACACCTTC.

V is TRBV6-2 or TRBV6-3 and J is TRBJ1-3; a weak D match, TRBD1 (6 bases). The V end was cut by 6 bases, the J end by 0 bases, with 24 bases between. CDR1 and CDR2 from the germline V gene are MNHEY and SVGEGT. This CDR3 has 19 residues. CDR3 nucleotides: TGTGCCAGCAGCGACCAACCCGGACAGCCTGGAAACTCTGGAAACACCATATATTTT. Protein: CASSDQPGQPGNSGNTIYF.

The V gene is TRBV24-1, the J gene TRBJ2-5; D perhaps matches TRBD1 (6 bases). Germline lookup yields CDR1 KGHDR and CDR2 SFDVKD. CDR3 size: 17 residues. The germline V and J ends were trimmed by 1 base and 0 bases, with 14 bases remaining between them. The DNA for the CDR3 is TGTGCCACCAGTGATTTCAGGGCAGGGGCTAACCAAGAGACCCAGTACTTC. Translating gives CATSDFRAGANQETQYF.

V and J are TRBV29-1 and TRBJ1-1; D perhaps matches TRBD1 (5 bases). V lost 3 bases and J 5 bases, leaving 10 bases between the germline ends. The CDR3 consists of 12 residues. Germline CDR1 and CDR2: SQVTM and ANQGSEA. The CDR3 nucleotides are TGCAGCGTTGAGAGGGGTGTAACTGAAGCTTTCTTT. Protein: CSVERGVTEAFF.

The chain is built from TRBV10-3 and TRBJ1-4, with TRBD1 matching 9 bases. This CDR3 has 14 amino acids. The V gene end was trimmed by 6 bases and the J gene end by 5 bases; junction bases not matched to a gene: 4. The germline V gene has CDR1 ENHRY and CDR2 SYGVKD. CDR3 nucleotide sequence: TGTGCCATCAGCCCGGGACAGGGAAATGAAAAACTGTTTTTT. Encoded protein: CAISPGQGNEKLFF.

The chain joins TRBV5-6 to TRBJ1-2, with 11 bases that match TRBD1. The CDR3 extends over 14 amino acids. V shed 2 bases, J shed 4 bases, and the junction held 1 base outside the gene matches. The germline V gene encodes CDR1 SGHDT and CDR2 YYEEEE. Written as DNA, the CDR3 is TGTGCCAGCAGCTTAGGGACAGGGGGCTATGGCTACACCTTC. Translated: CASSLGTGGYGYTF.

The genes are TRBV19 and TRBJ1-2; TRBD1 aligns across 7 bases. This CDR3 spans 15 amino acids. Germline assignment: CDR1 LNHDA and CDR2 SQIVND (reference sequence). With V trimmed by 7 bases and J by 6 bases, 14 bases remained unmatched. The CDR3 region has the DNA TGTGCCAGTACCACCAACTGGGACAGCAGGCATGGCTACACCTTC. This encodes CASTTNWDSRHGYTF.

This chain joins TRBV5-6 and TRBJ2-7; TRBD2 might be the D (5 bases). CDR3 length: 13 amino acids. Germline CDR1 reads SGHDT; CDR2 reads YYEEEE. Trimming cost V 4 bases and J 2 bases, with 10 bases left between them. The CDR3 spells CASSGGRTYEQYF. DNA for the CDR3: TGTGCCAGCAGCGGAGGACGTACCTACGAGCAGTACTTC.

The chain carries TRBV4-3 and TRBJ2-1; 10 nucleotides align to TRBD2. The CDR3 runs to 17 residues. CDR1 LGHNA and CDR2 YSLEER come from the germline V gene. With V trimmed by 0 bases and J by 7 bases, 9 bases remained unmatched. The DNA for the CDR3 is TGCGCCAGCAGCCAAGAAGGGCTAGCGGGAGAGGGGAATGAGCAGTTCTTC. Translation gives CASSQEGLAGEGNEQFF.

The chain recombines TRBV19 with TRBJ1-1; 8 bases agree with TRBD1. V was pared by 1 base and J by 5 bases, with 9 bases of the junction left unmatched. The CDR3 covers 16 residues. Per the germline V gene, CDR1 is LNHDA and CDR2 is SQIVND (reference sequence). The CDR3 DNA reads TGTGCCAGTAGTATAGGTACGGACAGGGTGGGTACTGAAGCTTTCTTT. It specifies CASSIGTDRVGTEAFF. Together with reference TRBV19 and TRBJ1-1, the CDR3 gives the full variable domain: DGGITQSPKYLFRKEGQNVTLSCEQNLNHDAMYWYRQDPGQGLRLIYYSQIVNDFQKGDIAEGYSVSREKKESFPLTVTSAQKNPTAFYLCASSIGTDRVGTEAFFGQGTRLTVV.

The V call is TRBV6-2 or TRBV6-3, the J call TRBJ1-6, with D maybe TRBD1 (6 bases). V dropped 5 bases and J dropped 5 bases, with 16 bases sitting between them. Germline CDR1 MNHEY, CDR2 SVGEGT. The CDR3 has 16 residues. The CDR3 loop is CASSPWGRGDNSPLHF. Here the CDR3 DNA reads TGTGCCAGCAGTCCGTGGGGGCGGGGCGATAATTCACCCCTCCACTTT.

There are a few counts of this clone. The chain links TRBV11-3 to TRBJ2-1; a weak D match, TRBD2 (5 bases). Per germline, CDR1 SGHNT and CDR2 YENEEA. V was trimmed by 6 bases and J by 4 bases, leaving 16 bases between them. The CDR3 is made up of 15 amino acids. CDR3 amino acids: CASRRRTSTYNEQFF. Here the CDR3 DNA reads TGTGCCAGCAGACGTAGGACTTCCACTTACAATGAGCAGTTCTTC.

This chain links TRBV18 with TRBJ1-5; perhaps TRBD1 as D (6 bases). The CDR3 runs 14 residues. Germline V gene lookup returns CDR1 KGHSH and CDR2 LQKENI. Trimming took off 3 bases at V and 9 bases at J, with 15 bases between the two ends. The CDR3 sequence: CASSPDRSVLPQHF. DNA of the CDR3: TGTGCCAGCTCACCCGACAGGTCTGTGTTGCCCCAGCATTTT.

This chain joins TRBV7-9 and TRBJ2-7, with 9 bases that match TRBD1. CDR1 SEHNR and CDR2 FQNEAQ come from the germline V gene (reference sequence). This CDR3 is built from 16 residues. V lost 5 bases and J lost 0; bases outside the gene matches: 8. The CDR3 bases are TGTGCCAGCAGCCCGCGGGACAGGGCCCACTCCTACGAGCAGTACTTC. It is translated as CASSPRDRAHSYEQYF.